This TCR beta chain is from a study of beta chain features in type 1 diabetes. Study-level points and caveats: In cDNA sequencing, cells with high TCR expression could be over-represented. The similarity of naive, central memory and Treg TCRB repertoires appeared greater among patients than among healthy donors. A pattern of fewer insertions and more deletions at VDJ junctions was seen in type 1 diabetes patients.

TCRB transcripts that were expressed got sequenced, as all of the isolated RNA had been reverse transcribed. The assay was immunoSEQ multiplex PCR, and TCRdb's table has in-frame clones only and misses some. The table has almost 350,000 clones, 15% to 20% seen once. Markers CD45RO/CCR7/CD25/CD127/CD95/CD27 served to sort CD4+ naive, central memory, regulatory and stem cell-like memory cells. The germline gives CDR1 GTSNPN, CDR2 SVGIG (reference sequence). Trimming cost V 0 bases and J 11 bases, with 14 bases left between them. CDR3 size: 13 residues. The sample holds a few counts of this clone. Antigen specificity is unknown.

The chain links TRBV30 to TRBJ2-1; D is undetermined. The receptor was isolated from a woman younger than 30 in good health. What was sequenced was naive CD4+ T cells from blood. CDR3 amino acids: CAWSVRSATQQFF. CDR3 nucleotides: TGTGCCTGGAGTGTACGAAGTGCGACTCAGCAGTTCTTC.